This entry lists 31 T cell receptor beta chains sequenced from one sample in a study of T cells in Graves' hyperthyroidism and ophthalmopathy. Regions amplified from RNA transcripts were the TCR beta CDR3 regions. The TCR CDR3 first-round RT-PCR relied on the HTBI primer set. TCRdb recomputed calls from the multiplex PCR reads with MiXCR, one row per CDR3 protein. Of hundreds of thousands of distinct CDR3 sequences listed, more than 30% were seen once; the top ten hold 7.5% to 9.5%. Sequenced input: blood. The receptor set was obtained from a man younger than 35 with Graves' hyperthyroidism.

This clonotype was counted ten times or more. The J gene is TRBJ1-2, the V gene TRBV7-9; tentative D call: TRBD1 (6 bases). V lost 1 base and J 11 bases, leaving 8 bases between the germline ends. This CDR3 is built from 11 residues. The germline gives CDR1 SEHNR, CDR2 FQNEAQ (reference sequence). The CDR3 region has the DNA TGTGCCAGCAGCTTAGAAACAGGGTACACCTTC. Translated: CASSLETGYTF.

This clonotype showed up many times. V gene TRBV9 combines with J gene TRBJ1-1; D is unresolved. Germline values: CDR1 SGDLS, CDR2 YYNGEE. The CDR3 contains 14 residues. The germline V and J ends were trimmed by 4 bases and 0 bases, with 10 bases remaining between them. The CDR3: CASSLERVNTEAFF. The CDR3 bases are TGTGCCAGCAGCTTAGAGAGAGTGAACACTGAAGCTTTCTTT.

This clonotype was detected ten times or more. The chain's CDR3 is CASSSETEHYEQYF. CDR3 nucleotide sequence: TGTGCCAGCAGCTCGGAGACAGAACACTACGAGCAGTACTTC. The chain links TRBV7-9 to TRBJ2-7; TRBD1 is a possible D gene (5 bases). This CDR3 is built from 14 residues. CDR1 and CDR2 from the germline V gene are SEHNR and FQNEAQ (reference sequence). The V end was cut by 4 bases, the J end by 3 bases, with 13 bases between. The entire variable domain, with the rest obtained from reference TRBV7-9 and TRBJ2-7, is as follows: DTGVSQNPRHKITKRGQNVTFRCDPISEHNRLYWYRQTLGQGPEFLTYFQNEAQLEKSRLLSDRFSAERPKGSFSTLEIQRTEQGDSAMYLCASSSETEHYEQYFGPGTRLTVT.

The gene calls are TRBV3-1 and TRBJ1-1; D not certain. CDR3 length: 12 amino acids. V lost 0 bases and J 6 bases, leaving 5 bases between the germline ends. CDR1 and CDR2 (germline): LGHDT, YNNKEL (reference sequence). The CDR3 DNA reads as TGTGCCAGCAGCCAAGACGGTCCTGAAGCTTTCTTT. Protein: CASSQDGPEAFF.

To note about this clonotype: Sequence at one end of the junction differs from germline and may be a read error. The chain joins TRBV7-9 to TRBJ1-6; D remains ambiguous. From germline, CDR1 is SEHNR and CDR2 FQNEAQ (reference sequence). CDR3 length equals 14 residues. The CDR3 here is CASSQVAASSPLHF. CDR3 nucleotide sequence: TGCGCCAGCAGCCAAGTTGCTGCCTCTTCACCCCTCCACTTT.

This clonotype has just a few counts. This may be a read error: a much more frequent sequence differs by one nucleotide. This chain uses TRBV11-2 with TRBJ1-1, with D uncertain. The CDR3 spans 12 residues. With 1 base removed from V and 6 bases from J, the gap between germline ends came to 6 bases. The germline CDR1 and CDR2 sequences are SGHAT and FQNNGV. The CDR3 loop reads CASSLGWAEAFF. The CDR3 bases are TGTGCCAGCAGCTTAGGGTGGGCTGAAGCTTTCTTT.

At least ten counts were recorded for this clonotype. This chain connects TRBV6-5 to TRBJ2-5; a possible D gene is TRBD2 (6 bases). The V end lost 5 bases, the J end lost 7 bases, and 17 bases lay between the germline ends. The CDR3 totals 14 residues. The germline CDR1 and CDR2 sequences are MNHEY and SVGAGI. The CDR3 is CASSEASDGGTQYF. The CDR3 DNA sequence: TGTGCCAGCAGTGAGGCTAGCGATGGGGGGACCCAGTACTTC.

Notes on this clonotype: Lacking the conserved final phenylalanine or tryptophan, this CDR3 likely reflects a read error. It is unclear where the CDR3 begins or ends on the DNA, so no DNA is shown, and the CDR3 is as TCRdb lists it. The CDR3 here is CSVGPGTAIY. The chain joins TRBV29-1 to TRBJ1-1; TRBD1 was called by the table and not checked on the DNA. Germline V lookup: CDR1 SQVTM, CDR2 ANQGSEA. From its first to its last residue, the CDR3 has 10 amino acids.

V usage is TRBV6-1 and J usage is TRBJ1-1; the D gene is possibly TRBD1 (5 bases). This CDR3 has 13 amino acids. In germline, CDR1 is MNHNS, CDR2 SASEGT. Trimming took off 6 bases at V and 3 bases at J, with 11 bases between the two ends. The CDR3 here is CASRFQGDTEAFF. CDR3 DNA: TGTGCCAGCAGGTTTCAGGGAGACACTGAAGCTTTCTTT.

The rearrangement joins TRBV7-8 to TRBJ2-7; unclear D gene. CDR1 and CDR2 from the germline V gene are SGHVS and FQNEAQ. V shed 6 bases and J shed 0 bases, with 15 bases lying between them. The CDR3 has 15 residues. CDR3 sequence reads: CASRRGTLSSYEQYF. The CDR3 coding sequence is TGTGCCAGCAGAAGAGGAACACTGAGCTCCTACGAGCAGTACTTC.

DNA for the CDR3: TGTGCCAGCAGTGAATCTACTTCCTTGGGGGCCACTGAAGCTTTCTTT. Translated, it gives CASSESTSLGATEAFF. The chain employs TRBV25-1 and TRBJ1-1, with a weak D call TRBD1 (6 bases). The CDR3 sequence is 16 residues long. Germline CDR1 is MGHDK and CDR2 is SYGVNS. V gave up 1 base and J gave up 4 bases, with 16 bases separating them.

This clonotype was observed at least ten times. The chain is built from TRBV24-1 and TRBJ1-1; TRBD1 matches 12 bases. This CDR3 is built from 15 residues. The germline gives CDR1 KGHDR, CDR2 SFDVKD. After removal of 12 bases from V and 1 base from J, the junction contained 8 bases not matched to a gene. CDR3 nucleotide sequence: TGTGCCCCTTATGGGACAGGGGGCCCGAACACTGAAGCTTTCTTT. Encoded protein: CAPYGTGGPNTEAFF.

Points on this clonotype: The junction differs from germline at one of its ends, possibly a read error. V usage is TRBV6-1 and J usage is TRBJ2-7; no clear D gene. CDR1 is MNHNS, CDR2 SASEGT, per germline. This CDR3 is built from 13 residues. This chain's CDR3 is CASSGSLGYGQYF. CDR3 sequence (DNA): TGTGCCAGCAGTGGCAGCTTGGGCTACGGGCAGTACTTC.

The V and J genes are TRBV5-5 and TRBJ1-4; D remains unclear. CDR3 length: 15 amino acids. The V gene lost 4 bases and the J gene lost 0 bases, with 10 bases spanning the gap. Germline CDR1 is SGHKS and CDR2 is YYEKEE (reference sequence). The CDR3 DNA reads as TGTGCCAGCAGCCGCGACGGTGCAACTAATGAAAAACTGTTTTTT. Amino acid sequence: CASSRDGATNEKLFF. Full variable domain (rest looked up from reference TRBV5-5 and TRBJ1-4): DAGVTQSPTHLIKTRGQQVTLRCSPISGHKSVSWYQQVLGQGPQFIFQYYEKEERGRGNFPDRFSARQFPNYSSELNVNALLLGDSALYLCASSRDGATNEKLFFGSGTQLSVL.

This clonotype was recorded at least ten times. The chain couples TRBV7-7 to TRBJ2-7; tentatively, D is TRBD1 (6 bases). The CDR3 is 13 amino acids. Germline CDR1 SSHAT, CDR2 FNYEAQ (reference sequence). Between the trimmed V and J ends, which lost 3 bases and 5 bases, there was a span of 11 bases. For the CDR3, the DNA is TGTGCCAGCAGCTTTTCAGGGGACCACGAGCAGTACTTC. It codes for CASSFSGDHEQYF.

The table lists this clonotype with many counts. CDR3 DNA sequence: TGTGCCAGTAGTGAATGGGACAGAGCCAATCAGCCCCAGCATTTT. Amino acids: CASSEWDRANQPQHF. The chain combines TRBV19 with TRBJ1-5; 7 positions match TRBD1. This CDR3 is built from 15 residues. Germline assignment: CDR1 LNHDA and CDR2 SQIVND (reference sequence). V was clipped by 5 bases and J by 3 bases; unmatched bases: 7.

The chain links TRBV5-1 to TRBJ2-2; no clear D. Germline V lookup: CDR1 SGHRS, CDR2 YFSETQ. The CDR3 consists of 12 residues. The germline V and J ends were trimmed by 2 bases and 7 bases, with 6 bases remaining between them. CDR3 sequence: CASSFHIGELFF. The CDR3 nucleotides read TGCGCCAGCAGCTTTCACATCGGGGAGCTGTTTTTT.

Note on this clonotype: A much larger clonotype is one base distant, so this may be a read error. The genes are TRBV9 and TRBJ1-6; D might be TRBD1 (5 bases). The germline V gene has CDR1 SGDLS and CDR2 YYNGEE. Trimming removed 4 bases from V and 8 bases from J, with 16 bases in between. CDR3 length equals 15 residues. The CDR3: CASSTRGDEYSPLHF. CDR3 DNA: TGTGCCAGCAGCACCCGCGGGGACGAATATTCACCCCTCCACTTT.

The chain joins TRBV20-1 to TRBJ2-7; D is perhaps TRBD1 or TRBD2 (5 bases each). The CDR3 covers 14 residues. V lost 3 bases, J lost 5 bases, and 17 bases lay in between. The germline gives CDR1 DFQATT, CDR2 SNEGSKA (reference sequence). In DNA form, the CDR3 reads TGCAGTGCTAGTTCGACTGGGGGAATCCACGAGCAGTACTTC. It yields the protein CSASSTGGIHEQYF.

V and J are TRBV5-1 and TRBJ2-5, with 7 bases matching TRBD1. The germline V gene encodes CDR1 SGHRS and CDR2 YFSETQ. This CDR3 has 14 amino acids. The V gene end was trimmed by 4 bases and the J gene end by 4 bases; junction bases not matched to a gene: 7. The CDR3 nucleotides read TGCGCCAGCAGCGGGGATACAGGGGCAGAGACCCAGTACTTC. This gives the protein CASSGDTGAETQYF. The entire variable domain, with the rest obtained from reference TRBV5-1 and TRBJ2-5, is as follows: KAGVTQTPRYLIKTRGQQVTLSCSPISGHRSVSWYQQTPGQGLQFLFEYFSETQRNKGNFPGRFSGRQFSNSRSEMNVSTLELGDSALYLCASSGDTGAETQYFGPGTRLLVL.

CDR3 nucleotides: TGCAGCTCCTCCCAAGAGACTGAAGCTTTCTTT. This translates into CSSSQETEAFF. The chain is built from TRBV29-1 and TRBJ1-1; D unresolved. The CDR3 covers 11 residues. The ends were cut back, 8 bases at V and 5 bases at J, with 12 bases in the middle. Per the germline V gene, CDR1 is SQVTM and CDR2 is ANQGSEA. The full variable domain, with the rest looked up from reference TRBV29-1 and TRBJ1-1, is SAVISQKPSRDICQRGTSLTIQCQVDSQVTMMFWYRQQPGQSLTLIATANQGSEATYESGFVIDKFPISRPNLTFSTLTVSNMSPEDSSIYLCSSSQETEAFFGQGTRLTVV.

V usage is TRBV6-1 and J usage is TRBJ2-5, with TRBD1 identical over 7 bases. The closer fit of TRBJ2-1 to the DNA end suggests the J call may be wrong. The V gene's germline CDR1 is MNHNS and CDR2 SASEGT. This CDR3 is built from 12 residues. CDR3 sequence: CASLGTDNEQFF. CDR3 bases: TGTGCCAGCCTCGGGACAGACAATGAGCAGTTCTTC.

This clonotype occurred many times. The rearrangement uses TRBV29-1 and TRBJ2-7; no reliable D call. The CDR3 spans 12 residues. Trimming took off 0 bases at V and 6 bases at J, with 9 bases between the two ends. The germline gives CDR1 SQVTM, CDR2 ANQGSEA. CDR3 sequence: CSVEDRVGEQYF. CDR3 in DNA: TGCAGCGTTGAAGATCGGGTGGGCGAGCAGTACTTC.

This clonotype was counted ten times or more. This chain uses TRBV24-1 with TRBJ2-2; D is undetermined. Deletions cut 3 bases from V and 4 bases from J, with 11 bases between. The CDR3 is 15 residues long. From germline, CDR1 is KGHDR and CDR2 SFDVKD. Here the CDR3 reads CATSDIVASTGELFF. The CDR3 coding sequence is TGTGCCACCAGTGATATTGTTGCGTCCACCGGGGAGCTGTTTTTT.

V usage is TRBV13 and J usage is TRBJ1-4; D unclear. CDR1 and CDR2 from the germline V gene are PRHDT and FYEKMQ (reference sequence). With 0 bases removed from V and 6 bases from J, the gap between germline ends came to 8 bases. The CDR3 is made up of 14 amino acids. The CDR3 DNA is TGTGCCAGCAGCTTAGGCCTAGCGGATGAAAAACTGTTTTTT. Amino acid sequence: CASSLGLADEKLFF.

Ten or more counts support this clonotype. Mismatch with germline at one junction end may stem from a read error. The chain has TRBV7-7 and TRBJ2-5, with D unclear. Germline V gene data show CDR1 as SSHAT and CDR2 as FNYEAQ (reference sequence). The CDR3 is made up of 13 amino acids. The CDR3 loop reads CASSPQVIETQYF. The DNA for the CDR3 is TGTGCTAGCAGCCCCCAGGTGATAGAGACCCAGTACTTC.

Many counts were recorded for this clonotype. J is TRBJ2-5 and V is TRBV7-9; D may be TRBD1 (5 bases). Trimming took off 2 bases at V and 3 bases at J, with 13 bases between the two ends. The CDR3 loop spans 15 amino acids. The germline V gene has CDR1 SEHNR and CDR2 FQNEAQ (reference sequence). In DNA form, the CDR3 reads TGTGCCAGCAGCTTATGGGCAGGGCCTGAAGAGACCCAGTACTTC. It is translated as CASSLWAGPEETQYF.

This clonotype has only one observation. This sequence joins TRBV25-1 and TRBJ2-5, with 8 bases fitting TRBD2. This CDR3 contains 15 residues. After removal of 7 bases from V and 5 bases from J, the junction contained 12 bases not matched to a gene. Germline-derived CDR1 and CDR2 are MGHDK and SYGVNS. The CDR3 sequence: CASISGGRIQETQYF. CDR3 sequence (DNA): TGTGCCAGCATATCGGGGGGGCGGATTCAGGAGACCCAGTACTTC.

The rearrangement links TRBV10-3 to TRBJ1-3; a possible D gene is TRBD1 (5 bases). V lost 10 bases and J 0 bases, leaving 13 bases between the germline ends. From germline, CDR1 is ENHRY and CDR2 SYGVKD. The CDR3 covers 14 residues. Here the CDR3 reads CASRQIGSGNTIYF. As DNA, the CDR3 is TGTGCCAGCAGACAGATCGGCTCTGGAAACACCATATATTTT.

The chain carries TRBV7-9 and TRBJ2-5; D remains unclear. Per the germline V gene, CDR1 is SEHNR and CDR2 is FQNEAQ (reference sequence). The CDR3 covers 14 residues. V gave up 3 bases and J gave up 2 bases, with 10 bases separating them. The CDR3 loop is CASSLSGRQETQYF. For the CDR3, the DNA is TGTGCCAGCAGCTTGTCCGGGCGGCAAGAGACCCAGTACTTC.

This clonotype was recorded many times. The chain carries TRBV2 and TRBJ1-3; 7 positions agree with TRBD1. Germline CDR1 SNHLY, CDR2 FYNNEI. V was pared by 7 bases and J by 2 bases, with 5 bases of the junction left unmatched. The CDR3 spans 14 residues. In DNA, the CDR3 is TGTGCCAGCATTCAAACAGGGGCTGGAAACACCATATATTTT. This codes for CASIQTGAGNTIYF.